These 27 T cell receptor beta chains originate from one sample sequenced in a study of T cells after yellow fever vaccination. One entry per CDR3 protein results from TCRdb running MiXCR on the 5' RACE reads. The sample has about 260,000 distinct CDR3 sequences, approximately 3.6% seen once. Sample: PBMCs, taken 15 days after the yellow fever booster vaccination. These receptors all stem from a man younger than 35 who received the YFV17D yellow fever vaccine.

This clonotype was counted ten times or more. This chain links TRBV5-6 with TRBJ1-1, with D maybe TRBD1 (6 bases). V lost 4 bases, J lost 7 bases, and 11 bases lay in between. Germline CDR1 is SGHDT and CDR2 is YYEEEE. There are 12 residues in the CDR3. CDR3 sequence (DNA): TGTGCCAGCAGCACAGGACAGTATGAAGCTTTCTTT. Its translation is CASSTGQYEAFF.

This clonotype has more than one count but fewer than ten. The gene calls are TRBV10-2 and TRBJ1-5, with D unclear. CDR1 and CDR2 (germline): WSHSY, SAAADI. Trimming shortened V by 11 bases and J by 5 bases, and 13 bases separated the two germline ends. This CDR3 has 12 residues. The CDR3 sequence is CAVRTGDQPQHF. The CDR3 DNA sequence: TGCGCCGTTCGGACCGGGGATCAGCCCCAGCATTTT.

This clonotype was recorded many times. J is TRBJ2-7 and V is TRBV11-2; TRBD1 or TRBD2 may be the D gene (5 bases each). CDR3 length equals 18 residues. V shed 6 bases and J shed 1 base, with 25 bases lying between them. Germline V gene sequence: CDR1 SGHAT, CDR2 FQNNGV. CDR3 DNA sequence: TGTGCCAGCAGAAACCCGGGTAGGGGACGATCAGTTTCCTACGAGCAGTACTTC. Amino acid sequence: CASRNPGRGRSVSYEQYF.

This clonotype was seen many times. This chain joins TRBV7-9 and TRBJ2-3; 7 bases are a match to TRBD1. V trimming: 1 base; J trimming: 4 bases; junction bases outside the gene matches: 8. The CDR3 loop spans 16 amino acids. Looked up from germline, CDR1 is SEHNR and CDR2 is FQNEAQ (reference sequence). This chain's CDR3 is CASSLEQGWVADTQYF. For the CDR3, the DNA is TGTGCCAGCAGCTTAGAACAGGGGTGGGTTGCAGATACGCAGTATTTT.

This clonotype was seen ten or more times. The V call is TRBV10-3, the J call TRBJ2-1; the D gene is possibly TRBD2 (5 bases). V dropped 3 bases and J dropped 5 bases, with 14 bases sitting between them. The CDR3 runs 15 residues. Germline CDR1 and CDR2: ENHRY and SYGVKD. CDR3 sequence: CAISERRTPNNEQFF. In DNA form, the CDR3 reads TGTGCCATCAGTGAAAGGCGGACTCCTAACAATGAGCAGTTCTTC.

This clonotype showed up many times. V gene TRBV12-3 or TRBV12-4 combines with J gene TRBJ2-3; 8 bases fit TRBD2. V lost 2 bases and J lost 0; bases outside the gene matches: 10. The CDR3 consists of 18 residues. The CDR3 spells CASSLRVAGRSSTDTQYF. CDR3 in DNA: TGTGCCAGCAGTTTAAGGGTAGCGGGGAGGTCTAGCACAGATACGCAGTATTTT.

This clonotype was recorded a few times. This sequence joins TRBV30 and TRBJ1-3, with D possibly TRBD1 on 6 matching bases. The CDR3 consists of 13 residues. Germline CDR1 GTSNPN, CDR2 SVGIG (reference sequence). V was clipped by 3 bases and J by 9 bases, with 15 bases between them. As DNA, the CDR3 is TGTGCCTGGAGCGCAGACAGGCGGAGCACCATATATTTT. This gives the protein CAWSADRRSTIYF.

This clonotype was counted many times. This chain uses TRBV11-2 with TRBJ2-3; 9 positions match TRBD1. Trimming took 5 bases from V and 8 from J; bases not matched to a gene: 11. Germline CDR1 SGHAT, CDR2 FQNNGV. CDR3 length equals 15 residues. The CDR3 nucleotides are TGTGCCAGCAGCGGGTGGACAGGGGAAGAAGGTACGCAGTATTTT. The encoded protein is CASSGWTGEEGTQYF.

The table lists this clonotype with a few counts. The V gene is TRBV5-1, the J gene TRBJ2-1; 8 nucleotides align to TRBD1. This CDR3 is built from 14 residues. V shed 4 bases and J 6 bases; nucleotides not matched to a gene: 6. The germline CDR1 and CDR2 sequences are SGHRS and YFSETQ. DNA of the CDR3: TGCGCCAGCAGCACCTGGACAGGGCGCAATGAGCAGTTCTTC. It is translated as CASSTWTGRNEQFF.

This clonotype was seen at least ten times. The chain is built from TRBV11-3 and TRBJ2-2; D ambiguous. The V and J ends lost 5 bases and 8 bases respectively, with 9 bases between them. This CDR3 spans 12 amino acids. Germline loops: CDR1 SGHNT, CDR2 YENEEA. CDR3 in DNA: TGTGCCAGCAGCCGCTGGGCAGGGGAGCTGTTTTTT. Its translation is CASSRWAGELFF.

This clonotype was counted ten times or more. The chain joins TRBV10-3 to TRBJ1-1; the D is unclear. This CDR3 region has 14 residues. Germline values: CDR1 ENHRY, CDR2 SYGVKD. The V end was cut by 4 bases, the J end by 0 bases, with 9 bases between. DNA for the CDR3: TGTGCCATCAGTGGAGGGAGGATGAACACTGAAGCTTTCTTT. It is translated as CAISGGRMNTEAFF.

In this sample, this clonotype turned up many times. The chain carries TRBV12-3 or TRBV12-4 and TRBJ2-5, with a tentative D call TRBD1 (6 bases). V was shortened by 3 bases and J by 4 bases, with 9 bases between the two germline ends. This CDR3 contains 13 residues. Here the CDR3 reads CASSFSGAETQYF. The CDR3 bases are TGTGCCAGCAGTTTCTCAGGGGCAGAGACCCAGTACTTC.

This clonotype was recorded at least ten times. The CDR3 is CASRPRATGELFF. The CDR3 DNA follows: TGTGCCAGCAGACCCAGGGCCACCGGGGAGCTGTTTTTT. The V gene is TRBV25-1, the J gene TRBJ2-2, with D maybe TRBD1 (5 bases). Germline CDR1 reads MGHDK; CDR2 reads SYGVNS. Trimming took off 6 bases at V and 4 bases at J, with 9 bases between the two ends. The CDR3 spans 13 residues.

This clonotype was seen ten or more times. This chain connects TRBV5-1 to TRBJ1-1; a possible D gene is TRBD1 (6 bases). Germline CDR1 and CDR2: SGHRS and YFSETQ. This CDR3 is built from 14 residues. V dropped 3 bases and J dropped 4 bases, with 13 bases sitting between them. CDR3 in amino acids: CASSSGGGPTEAFF. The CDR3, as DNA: TGCGCCAGCAGCTCGGGAGGGGGTCCCACTGAAGCTTTCTTT. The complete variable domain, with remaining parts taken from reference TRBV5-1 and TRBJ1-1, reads KAGVTQTPRYLIKTRGQQVTLSCSPISGHRSVSWYQQTPGQGLQFLFEYFSETQRNKGNFPGRFSGRQFSNSRSEMNVSTLELGDSALYLCASSSGGGPTEAFFGQGTRLTVV.

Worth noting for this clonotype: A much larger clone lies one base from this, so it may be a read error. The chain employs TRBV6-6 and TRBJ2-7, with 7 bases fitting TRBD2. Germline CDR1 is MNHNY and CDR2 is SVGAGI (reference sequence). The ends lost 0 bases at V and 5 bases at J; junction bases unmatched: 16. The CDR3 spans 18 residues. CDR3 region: CASSYSTGTNKSRDEQYF. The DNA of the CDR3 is TGTGCCAGCAGTTACTCTACCGGGACTAATAAGTCGCGGGACGAGCAGTACTTC.

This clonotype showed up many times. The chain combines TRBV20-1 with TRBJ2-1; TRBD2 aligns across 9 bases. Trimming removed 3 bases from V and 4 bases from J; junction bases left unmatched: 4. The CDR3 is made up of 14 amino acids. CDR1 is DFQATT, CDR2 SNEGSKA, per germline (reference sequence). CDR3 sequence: CSARHTSGYNEQFF. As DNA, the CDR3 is TGCAGTGCTAGGCATACTAGCGGGTACAATGAGCAGTTCTTC.

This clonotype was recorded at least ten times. DNA for the CDR3: TGTGCCAGCAGACTACAGGGGGCGGGGGAGACCCAGTACTTC. Protein: CASRLQGAGETQYF. The chain is built from TRBV12-3 or TRBV12-4 and TRBJ2-5; 9 positions match TRBD1. The CDR3 length is 14 residues. Trimming cost V 6 bases and J 5 bases; bases outside gene matches: 7.

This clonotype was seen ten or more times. CDR3 sequence reads: CATSELGTAANTGELFF. The DNA of the CDR3 is TGTGCCACCAGTGAACTAGGGACAGCTGCGAACACCGGGGAGCTGTTTTTT. The gene calls are TRBV24-1 and TRBJ2-2; 7 bases are a match to TRBD1. Unmatched junction bases numbered 7, after V lost 4 bases and J lost 0 bases. Germline loops: CDR1 KGHDR, CDR2 SFDVKD. There are 17 residues in the CDR3.

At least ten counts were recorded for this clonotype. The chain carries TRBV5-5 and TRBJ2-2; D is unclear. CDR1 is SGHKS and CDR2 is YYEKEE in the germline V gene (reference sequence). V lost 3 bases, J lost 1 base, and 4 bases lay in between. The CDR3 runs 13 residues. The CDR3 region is CASSWENTGELFF. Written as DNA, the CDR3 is TGTGCCAGCAGCTGGGAGAACACCGGGGAGCTGTTTTTT.

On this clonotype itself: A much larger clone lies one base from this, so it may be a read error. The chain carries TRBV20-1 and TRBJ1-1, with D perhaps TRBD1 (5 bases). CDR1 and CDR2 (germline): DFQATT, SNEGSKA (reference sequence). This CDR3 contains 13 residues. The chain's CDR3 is CSARGVVSTEAVF. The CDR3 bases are TGCAGTGCTAGGGGGGTTGTAAGCACTGAAGCTGTCTTT.

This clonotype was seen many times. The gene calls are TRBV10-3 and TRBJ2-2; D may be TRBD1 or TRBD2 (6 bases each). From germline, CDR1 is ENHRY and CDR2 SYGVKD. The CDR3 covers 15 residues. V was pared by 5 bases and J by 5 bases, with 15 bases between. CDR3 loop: CAISKQGGMTGELFF. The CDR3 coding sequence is TGTGCCATCAGTAAACAGGGAGGAATGACCGGGGAGCTGTTTTTT.

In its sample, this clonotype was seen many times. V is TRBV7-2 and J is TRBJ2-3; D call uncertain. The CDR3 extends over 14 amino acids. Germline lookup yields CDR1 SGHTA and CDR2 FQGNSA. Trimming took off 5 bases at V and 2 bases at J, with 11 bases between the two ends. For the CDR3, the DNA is TGTGCCAGCAGCCCTCGTTCTTCCACAGATACGCAGTATTTT. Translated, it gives CASSPRSSTDTQYF.

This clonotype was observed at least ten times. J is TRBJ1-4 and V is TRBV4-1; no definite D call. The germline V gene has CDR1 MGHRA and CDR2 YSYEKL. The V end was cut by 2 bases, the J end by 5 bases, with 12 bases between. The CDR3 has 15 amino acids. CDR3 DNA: TGCGCCAGCAGCCAAAATACCCAGGAGAATGAAAAACTGTTTTTT. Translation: CASSQNTQENEKLFF.

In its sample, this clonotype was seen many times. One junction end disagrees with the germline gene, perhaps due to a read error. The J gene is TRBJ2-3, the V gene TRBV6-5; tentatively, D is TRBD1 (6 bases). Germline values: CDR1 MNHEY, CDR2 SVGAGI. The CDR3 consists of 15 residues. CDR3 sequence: CASSYWQGRGDTQYF. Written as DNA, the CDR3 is TGTGCCAGCAGCTACTGGCAGGGGAGAGGGGATACGCAGTATTTT.

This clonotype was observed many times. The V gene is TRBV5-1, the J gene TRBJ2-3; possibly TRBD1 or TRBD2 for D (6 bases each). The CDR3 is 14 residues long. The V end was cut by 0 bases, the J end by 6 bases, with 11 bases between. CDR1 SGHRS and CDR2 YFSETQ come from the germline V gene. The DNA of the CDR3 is TGCGCCAGCAGCTTGGACCCGGGGGCGGATACGCAGTATTTT. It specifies CASSLDPGADTQYF. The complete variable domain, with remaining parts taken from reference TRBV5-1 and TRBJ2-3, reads KAGVTQTPRYLIKTRGQQVTLSCSPISGHRSVSWYQQTPGQGLQFLFEYFSETQRNKGNFPGRFSGRQFSNSRSEMNVSTLELGDSALYLCASSLDPGADTQYFGPGTRLTVL.

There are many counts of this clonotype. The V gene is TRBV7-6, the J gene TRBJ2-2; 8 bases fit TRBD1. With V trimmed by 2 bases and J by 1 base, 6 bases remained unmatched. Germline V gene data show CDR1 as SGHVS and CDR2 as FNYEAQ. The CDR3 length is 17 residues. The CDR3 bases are TGTGCCAGCAGCTTACCAATAGGGACAGGGAACACCGGGGAGCTGTTTTTT. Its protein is CASSLPIGTGNTGELFF.

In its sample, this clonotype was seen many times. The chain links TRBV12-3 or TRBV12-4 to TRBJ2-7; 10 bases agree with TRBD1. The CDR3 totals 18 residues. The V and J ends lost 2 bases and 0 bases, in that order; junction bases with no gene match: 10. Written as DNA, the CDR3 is TGTGCCAGCAGTTTAATCCCGGGACAGGGGCCGAGCTCCTACGAGCAGTACGTC. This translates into CASSLIPGQGPSSYEQYV.